This record concerns one TCR beta chain sequence. This entry is derived from a study of blood T cell repertoires in COVID-19. Study context: Sites across the United States, Italy and Spain contributed samples from acute and convalescent COVID-19. In each case, the material was cDNA or gDNA derived from T cells, B-cell-depleted T cells, or PBMCs.

Only in-frame clones appear in the TCRdb table, and some are missing; sequencing was by immunoSEQ multiplex PCR. The repertoire consists of around 78,000 clones, with about 89% occurring once and the leading ten covering around 1%. All enrollees were about 18 to 100 years old and from about 25 US areas. Donors were grouped by their self-reported clinical history. Germline V CDR1 and CDR2: MNHEY, SVGAGI. Trimming took 11 bases from V and 0 from J, leaving 17 bases between them. The CDR3 runs 14 residues. The specimen sequenced was PBMCs or T cells enriched from blood (not recorded which). The chain combines TRBV6-5 with TRBJ2-7, with D maybe TRBD1 (5 bases). This receptor was taken from a woman aged 45-60 years with acute COVID-19. The CDR3 DNA follows: TGTGCCTCGCAGGGTCACCAATCCTCCTACGAGCAGTACTTC. Translation: CASQGHQSSYEQYF.